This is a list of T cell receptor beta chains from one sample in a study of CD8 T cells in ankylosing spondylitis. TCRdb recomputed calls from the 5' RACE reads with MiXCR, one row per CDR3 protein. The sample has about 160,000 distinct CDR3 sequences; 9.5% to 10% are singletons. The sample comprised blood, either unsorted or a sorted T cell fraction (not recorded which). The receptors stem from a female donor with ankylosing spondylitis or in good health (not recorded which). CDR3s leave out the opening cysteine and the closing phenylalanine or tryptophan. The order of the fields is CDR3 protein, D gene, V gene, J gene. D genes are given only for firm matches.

ASSFEGLVEQY	-	TRBV12-3/TRBV12-4	TRBJ2-7
ASSQSLETDTQY	-	TRBV4-3	TRBJ2-3
ASSSPNYGYT	-	TRBV4-3	TRBJ1-2
ASSQAGGDMNTEAF	TRBD1	TRBV14	TRBJ1-1
ASSQGWAVSYEQY	-	TRBV4-1	TRBJ2-7
ASSQDRGTEAF	-	TRBV4-1	TRBJ1-1
ASSLAVASGANEQF	TRBD2	TRBV12-3/TRBV12-4	TRBJ2-1
ASSDGTNDNQPQH	-	TRBV2	TRBJ1-5
ASSDRGTPDTQY	-	TRBV6-4	TRBJ2-3
ASGPKGWGF	-	TRBV12-5	TRBJ2-1
ASSFTSLSGELF	-	TRBV27	TRBJ2-2
ASSVSRDTAQETQY	-	TRBV2	TRBJ2-5
ASSRIPYNEQF	-	TRBV7-2	TRBJ2-1
SVSSDEQY	-	TRBV29-1	TRBJ2-7
ASGRWDRDKHNEQF	TRBD1	TRBV2	TRBJ2-1
ASSLGTTYGYT	-	TRBV7-8	TRBJ1-2
ASSQDGGTGTGELF	-	TRBV4-3	TRBJ2-2
ASSSYSGRQETQY	-	TRBV7-9	TRBJ2-5
ASSSAGGDTQY	TRBD2	TRBV11-2	TRBJ2-3
ASSYPREGLTDTQY	TRBD2	TRBV7-2	TRBJ2-3
ASSPRGLREKLF	-	TRBV27	TRBJ1-4
ASSLAPDSGEKLF	-	TRBV7-8	TRBJ1-4
ASSQDRGRGTEAF	TRBD1	TRBV4-3	TRBJ1-1
ASSAVLAGRHEQF	TRBD2	TRBV7-9	TRBJ2-1
ASSQDRLPSNQPQH	-	TRBV4-3	TRBJ1-5
ASSAETLGYEQY	-	TRBV6-1	TRBJ2-7
ASSLDPPGSYEQY	-	TRBV5-5	TRBJ2-7
ASSLTGGDGYT	TRBD1	TRBV19	TRBJ1-2
ASSQGMPPGDTEAF	-	TRBV4-1	TRBJ1-1
ASSQDRPGDTEAF	-	TRBV4-1	TRBJ1-1
ATGGENTEAF	-	TRBV9	TRBJ1-1
ASSVVGQGSEAF	TRBD1	TRBV9	TRBJ1-1
AWSVRGALGHTEAF	-	TRBV30	TRBJ1-1
ASSYSMNTEAF	-	TRBV6-5	TRBJ1-1
SASGPGLEFNEQF	TRBD2	TRBV20-1	TRBJ2-1
SASSLNTEAF	-	TRBV20-1	TRBJ1-1
AIRTAGSDNEQF	TRBD2	TRBV10-3	TRBJ2-1
ASWSASGEQF	-	TRBV7-9	TRBJ2-1
ASSLLSRGTDTQY	-	TRBV28	TRBJ2-3
ASTDYEQY	-	TRBV2	TRBJ2-7
ASSWDTGELF	-	TRBV7-9	TRBJ2-2
ASSEGPTYSYEQY	-	TRBV10-1	TRBJ2-7